The 6 T cell receptor beta chains reported below all come from one sample, sequenced in a study of T cell responses to AZD1222 COVID-19 vaccine. Produced via immunoSEQ multiplex PCR; TCRdb's table is partial and in-frame only. The data contain about 160,000 clones, about nine tenths of them singletons. The sequences come from peripheral blood, collected on day 0 of AZD1222 vaccination. These receptors all come from an adult in good health.

V is TRBV20-1 and J is TRBJ1-2; 8 bases map to TRBD1. The ends lost 6 bases at V and 8 bases at J; junction bases unmatched: 2. The germline V gene encodes CDR1 DFQATT and CDR2 SNEGSKA (reference sequence). There are 10 residues in the CDR3. In nucleotides, the CDR3 is TGCAGTGCGTGGACAGGGGGCTACACCTTC. Protein: CSAWTGGYTF.

The gene calls are TRBV29-1 and TRBJ2-1; TRBD2 aligns across 8 bases. This CDR3 has 14 residues. The junction had 14 bases not matched to a gene; V was cut back by 6 bases and J by 10 bases. Looked up from germline, CDR1 is SQVTM and CDR2 is ANQGSEA. CDR3 protein: CSVESFGLADEQFF. As DNA, the CDR3 is TGCAGCGTAGAGTCCTTTGGACTAGCTGACGAGCAGTTCTTC.

This clone was seen only a few times. The chain recombines TRBV30 with TRBJ1-1; maybe TRBD1 (6 bases). The CDR3 has 12 residues. Germline CDR1 GTSNPN, CDR2 SVGIG (reference sequence). V dropped 4 bases and J dropped 3 bases, with 9 bases sitting between them. CDR3 nucleotides: TGTGCCTGGAAACCAGGGGACACTGAAGCTTTCTTT. This codes for CAWKPGDTEAFF. The whole variable domain, remainder taken from reference TRBV30 and TRBJ1-1, is SQTIHQWPATLVQPVGSPLSLECTVEGTSNPNLYWYRQAAGRGLQLLFYSVGIGQISSEVPQNLSASRPQDRQFILSSKKLLLSDSGFYLCAWKPGDTEAFFGQGTRLTVV.

The chain has TRBV7-8 and TRBJ2-1, with D possibly being TRBD1 (6 bases). This CDR3 region has 19 residues. Germline V gene sequence: CDR1 SGHVS, CDR2 FQNEAQ. V was clipped by 1 base and J by 3 bases, with 22 bases between them. The CDR3 spells CASSLVGAWVGTRYNEQFF. CDR3 coding DNA: TGTGCCAGCAGCTTAGTTGGGGCTTGGGTGGGGACACGCTACAATGAGCAGTTCTTC.

The DNA for the CDR3 is TGTGCCAGCAGCTTAACGGGACAGGGAAACTATGGCTACACCTTC. Its protein is CASSLTGQGNYGYTF. The J gene is TRBJ1-2, the V gene TRBV7-2, with 9 nucleotides matching TRBD1. With 2 bases clipped from V and 2 bases from J, the junction kept 3 bases outside the gene matches. CDR3 length equals 15 residues. CDR1 is SGHTA, CDR2 FQGNSA, per germline.

The CDR3 reads CASSTTGEKETQYF. The CDR3 DNA is TGTGCCAGTAGTACTACAGGGGAAAAAGAGACCCAGTACTTC. The rearrangement joins TRBV19 to TRBJ2-5, with TRBD1 matching 7 bases. This CDR3 spans 14 amino acids. Germline CDR1 reads LNHDA; CDR2 reads SQIVND (reference sequence). Trimming took 4 bases from V and 3 from J; bases not matched to a gene: 5.